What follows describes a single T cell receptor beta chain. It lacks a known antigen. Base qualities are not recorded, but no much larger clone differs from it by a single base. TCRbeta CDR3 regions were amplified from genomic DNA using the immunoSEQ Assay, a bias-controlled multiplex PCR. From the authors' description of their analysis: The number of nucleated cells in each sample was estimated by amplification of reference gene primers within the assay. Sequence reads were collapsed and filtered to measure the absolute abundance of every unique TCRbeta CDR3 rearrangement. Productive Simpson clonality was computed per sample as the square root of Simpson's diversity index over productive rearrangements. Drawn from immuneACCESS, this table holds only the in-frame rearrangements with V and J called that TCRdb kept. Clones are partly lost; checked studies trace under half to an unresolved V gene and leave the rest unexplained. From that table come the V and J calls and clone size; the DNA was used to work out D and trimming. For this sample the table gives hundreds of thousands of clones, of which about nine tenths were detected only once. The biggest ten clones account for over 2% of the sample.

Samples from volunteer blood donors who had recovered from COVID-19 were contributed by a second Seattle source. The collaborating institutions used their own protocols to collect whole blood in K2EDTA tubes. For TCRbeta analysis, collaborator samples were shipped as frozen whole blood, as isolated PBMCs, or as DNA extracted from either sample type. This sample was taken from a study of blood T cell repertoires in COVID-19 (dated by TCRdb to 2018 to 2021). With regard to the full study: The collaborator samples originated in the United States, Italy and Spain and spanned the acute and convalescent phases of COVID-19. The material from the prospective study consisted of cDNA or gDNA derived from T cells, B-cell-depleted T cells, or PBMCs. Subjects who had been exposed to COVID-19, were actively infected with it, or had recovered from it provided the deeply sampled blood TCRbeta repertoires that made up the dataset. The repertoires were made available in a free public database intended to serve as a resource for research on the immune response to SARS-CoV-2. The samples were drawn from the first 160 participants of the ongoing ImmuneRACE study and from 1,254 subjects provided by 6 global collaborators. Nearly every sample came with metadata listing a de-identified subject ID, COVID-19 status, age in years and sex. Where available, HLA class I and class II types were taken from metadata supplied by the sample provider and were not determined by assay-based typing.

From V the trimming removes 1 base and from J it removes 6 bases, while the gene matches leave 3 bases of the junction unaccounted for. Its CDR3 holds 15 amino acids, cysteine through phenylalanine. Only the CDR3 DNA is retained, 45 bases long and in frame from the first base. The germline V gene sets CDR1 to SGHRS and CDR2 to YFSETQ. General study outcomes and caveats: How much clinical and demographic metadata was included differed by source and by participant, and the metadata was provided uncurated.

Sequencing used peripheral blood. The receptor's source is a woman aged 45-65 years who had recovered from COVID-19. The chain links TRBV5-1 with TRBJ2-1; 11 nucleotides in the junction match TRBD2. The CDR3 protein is CASSLFSGGANEQFF. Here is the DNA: TGCGCCAGCAGCTTGTTTAGCGGGGGGGCCAATGAGCAGTTCTTC.